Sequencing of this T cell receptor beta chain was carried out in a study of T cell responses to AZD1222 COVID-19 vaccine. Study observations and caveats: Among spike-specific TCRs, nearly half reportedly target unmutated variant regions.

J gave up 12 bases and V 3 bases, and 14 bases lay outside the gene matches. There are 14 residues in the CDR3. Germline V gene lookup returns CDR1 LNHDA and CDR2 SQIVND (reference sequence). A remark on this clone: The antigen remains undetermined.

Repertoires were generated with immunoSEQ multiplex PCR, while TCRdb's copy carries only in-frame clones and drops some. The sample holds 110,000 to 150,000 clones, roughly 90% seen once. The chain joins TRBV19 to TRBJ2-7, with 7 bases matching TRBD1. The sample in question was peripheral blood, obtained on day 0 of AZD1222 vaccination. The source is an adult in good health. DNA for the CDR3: TGTGCCAGTAGTATTTCGGGACAGCTTCTAACAAGGTACTTC. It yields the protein CASSISGQLLTRYF.